A single sample gave rise to the 28 T cell receptor beta chains below, sequenced in a study of control samples from healthy donors and cancer patients. The method was immunoSEQ multiplex PCR; TCRdb's version includes in-frame clones alone and lacks a portion of them. The table records 57,000 or so clones, around 94% of them present only once. The sequencing sample was made of blood. Every receptor here comes from a man aged 30 to 39 in good health.

This clone was observed a single time. The CDR3 bases are TGTGCCAGCAGCCGGGGGGACGGAGTCTATGGCTACACCTTC. Protein: CASSRGDGVYGYTF. V usage is TRBV9 and J usage is TRBJ1-2; D may be TRBD1 (5 bases). The germline V and J ends were trimmed by 4 bases and 4 bases, with 14 bases remaining between them. The CDR3 runs 14 residues. Per germline, CDR1 SGDLS and CDR2 YYNGEE.

The J gene is TRBJ1-1, the V gene TRBV7-9; D remains unclear. Germline CDR1 is SEHNR and CDR2 is FQNEAQ (reference sequence). V was cut by 1 base and J by 5 bases, with 14 bases left in between. The CDR3 contains 15 residues. As DNA, the CDR3 is TGTGCCAGCAGCTTAGAGGGCGGGAGAGGAACTGAAGCTTTCTTT. As protein: CASSLEGGRGTEAFF.

The chain joins TRBV7-2 to TRBJ2-2; D is ambiguous. V was clipped by 4 bases and J by 6 bases, with 15 bases between them. CDR1 is SGHTA and CDR2 is FQGNSA in the germline V gene. The CDR3 spans 15 residues. The CDR3 DNA sequence: TGTGCCAGCAGCTCTAATGTTTATACCCCCGGGGAGCTGTTTTTT. Its translation: CASSSNVYTPGELFF.

The genes are TRBV4-3 and TRBJ2-2, with 7 bases that match TRBD1. This CDR3 is 13 amino acids long. Germline CDR1 is LGHNA and CDR2 is YSLEER. The V segment lost 7 bases and the J segment 6 bases; nucleotides outside the gene matches: 5. DNA for the CDR3: TGCGCCAGCAAGCAGGGGGTGGCCGGGGAGCTGTTTTTT. It codes for CASKQGVAGELFF.

The chain couples TRBV5-6 to TRBJ2-7; tentative D call: TRBD1 (5 bases). There are 15 residues in the CDR3. Germline V gene sequence: CDR1 SGHDT, CDR2 YYEEEE. V dropped 0 bases and J dropped 6 bases, with 16 bases sitting between them. The chain's CDR3 is CASSLGGSRSSEQYF. CDR3 nucleotide sequence: TGTGCCAGCAGCTTGGGGGGCAGTCGGAGTTCCGAGCAGTACTTC.

The chain employs TRBV30 and TRBJ2-2; TRBD1 aligns across 11 bases. With V trimmed by 5 bases and J by 2 bases, 10 bases remained unmatched. CDR3 length: 17 residues. The V gene's germline CDR1 is GTSNPN and CDR2 SVGIG (reference sequence). As DNA, the CDR3 is TGTGCCTGGGGACAGGGGGCGCGCCCTTTAAACACCGGGGAGCTGTTTTTT. It yields the protein CAWGQGARPLNTGELFF.

The rearrangement joins TRBV30 to TRBJ2-3; 10 bases fit TRBD2. Germline V lookup: CDR1 GTSNPN, CDR2 SVGIG (reference sequence). V was clipped by 3 bases and J by 5 bases; unmatched bases: 11. The CDR3 is 16 residues long. The CDR3 bases are TGTGCCTGGAGAAAAACCGGGACTAGCGTCCTAGATACGCAGTATTTT. Translated, it gives CAWRKTGTSVLDTQYF.

The V call is TRBV19, the J call TRBJ2-1; TRBD2 matches 14 bases. The V gene's germline CDR1 is LNHDA and CDR2 SQIVND (reference sequence). CDR3 length: 14 residues. V gave up 4 bases and J gave up 7 bases; unmatched junction bases: 0. The chain's CDR3 is CASSRLAGGNEQFF. CDR3 sequence (DNA): TGTGCCAGTAGTAGACTAGCGGGAGGGAATGAGCAGTTCTTC.

The chain links TRBV25-1 to TRBJ2-7, with 7 nucleotides matching TRBD1. The CDR3 is 14 amino acids. V lost 3 bases and J lost 2; bases outside the gene matches: 4. Germline V lookup: CDR1 MGHDK, CDR2 SYGVNS. CDR3 DNA: TGTGCCAGCAGTGAGAGGGGGCTCCCCTACGAGCAGTACTTC. The encoded protein is CASSERGLPYEQYF.

The chain couples TRBV27 to TRBJ2-2, with 7 bases fitting TRBD1. Trimming took 0 bases from V and 4 from J; bases not matched to a gene: 5. The CDR3 runs to 16 residues. Germline V gives CDR1 MNHEY, CDR2 SMNVEV (reference sequence). The CDR3 sequence is CASSLSEGDSTGELFF. The CDR3, as DNA: TGTGCCAGCAGTTTATCGGAAGGGGACAGCACCGGGGAGCTGTTTTTT.

This clone was counted a single time. In nucleotides, the CDR3 is TGTGCCAGCAGCGTAGTTAGCTCACCAGATACGCAGTATTTT. Its protein product is CASSVVSSPDTQYF. This chain links TRBV9 with TRBJ2-3; D not certain. CDR1 is SGDLS, CDR2 YYNGEE, per germline. Trimming took off 0 bases at V and 4 bases at J, with 9 bases between the two ends. The CDR3 has 14 residues.

V gene TRBV10-3 combines with J gene TRBJ1-4, with D perhaps TRBD1 (6 bases). CDR3 size: 16 residues. Trimming cost V 3 bases and J 0 bases, with 11 bases left between them. The V gene's germline CDR1 is ENHRY and CDR2 SYGVKD. As DNA, the CDR3 is TGTGCCATCAGTGACCGCGGGGGCGCAACTAATGAAAAACTGTTTTTT. It encodes CAISDRGGATNEKLFF.

The gene calls are TRBV2 and TRBJ2-2; 9 nucleotides align to TRBD2. This CDR3 has 16 amino acids. Germline V gives CDR1 SNHLY, CDR2 FYNNEI. CDR3 loop: CPTRHAAGGDTGELFF. CDR3 DNA sequence: TGTCCCACCAGGCACGCGGCGGGGGGGGACACCGGGGAGCTGTTTTTT.

The rearrangement links TRBV27 to TRBJ2-7; D unresolved. V gave up 0 bases and J gave up 2 bases, with 11 bases separating them. The germline V gene has CDR1 MNHEY and CDR2 SMNVEV (reference sequence). This CDR3 contains 15 residues. CDR3 sequence: CASSLSASPTYEQYF. The CDR3 DNA is TGTGCCAGCAGTTTATCGGCCAGCCCGACCTACGAGCAGTACTTC.

The rearrangement joins TRBV5-8 to TRBJ2-5; unclear D gene. V was trimmed by 0 bases and J by 5 bases, leaving 5 bases between them. CDR1 is SGHTS, CDR2 YDEGEE, per germline. The CDR3 covers 12 residues. The CDR3 bases are TGTGCCAGCAGCTTGGATCGGGAGACCCAGTACTTC. Amino acid sequence: CASSLDRETQYF.

This clone appeared once. V usage is TRBV27 and J usage is TRBJ2-7; D is unclear. CDR1 MNHEY and CDR2 SMNVEV come from the germline V gene (reference sequence). The CDR3 extends over 13 amino acids. V was trimmed by 5 bases and J by 4 bases, leaving 12 bases between them. The CDR3 spells CASSPPWRYEQYF. For the CDR3, the DNA is TGTGCCAGCAGTCCCCCGTGGAGATACGAGCAGTACTTC.

This chain uses TRBV11-2 with TRBJ2-5; the match to TRBD1 covers 8 bases. Trimming took 3 bases from V and 4 from J; bases not matched to a gene: 10. The germline gives CDR1 SGHAT, CDR2 FQNNGV. The CDR3 spans 16 residues. The CDR3 is CASSLWTQGDRETQYF. CDR3 DNA sequence: TGTGCCAGCAGCTTGTGGACACAGGGGGATAGAGAGACCCAGTACTTC.

The chain is built from TRBV9 and TRBJ2-6; 10 bases align to TRBD2. After removal of 6 bases from V and 0 bases from J, the junction contained 12 bases not matched to a gene. The V gene's germline CDR1 is SGDLS and CDR2 YYNGEE. This CDR3 region has 19 residues. The CDR3 here is CASTASGGGRFSGANVLTF. DNA of the CDR3: TGTGCCAGCACCGCAAGCGGGGGGGGCCGATTCTCTGGGGCCAACGTCCTGACTTTC.

CDR3 coding DNA: TGTGCCAGCAGCATAGCAGGGCCGTCCTACGAGCAGTACTTC. Translating it yields CASSIAGPSYEQYF. The rearrangement uses TRBV7-3 and TRBJ2-7, with D maybe TRBD1 (5 bases). CDR1 is SGHTA and CDR2 is FQGTGA in the germline V gene. The CDR3 extends over 14 amino acids. Trimming removed 5 bases at V and 1 base at J, with 12 bases between.

V gene TRBV7-9 combines with J gene TRBJ1-1; D remains ambiguous. CDR1 and CDR2 (germline): SEHNR, FQNEAQ (reference sequence). This CDR3 has 15 amino acids. V lost 1 base and J lost 0, with 9 bases in between. Here the CDR3 reads CASSLEADMNTEAFF. CDR3 bases: TGTGCCAGCAGCTTAGAGGCAGACATGAACACTGAAGCTTTCTTT. Combining the CDR3 with reference TRBV7-9 and TRBJ1-1 gives the whole variable domain DTGVSQNPRHKITKRGQNVTFRCDPISEHNRLYWYRQTLGQGPEFLTYFQNEAQLEKSRLLSDRFSAERPKGSFSTLEIQRTEQGDSAMYLCASSLEADMNTEAFFGQGTRLTVV.

The chain links TRBV5-4 to TRBJ2-3, with 7 bases identical to TRBD2. The CDR3 has 15 amino acids. The V and J ends lost 3 bases and 0 bases, in that order; junction bases with no gene match: 4. Germline V CDR1 and CDR2: SGHNT, YYREEE (reference sequence). The CDR3 is CASSSRGDSTDTQYF. DNA of the CDR3: TGTGCCAGCAGCTCTCGGGGGGATAGCACAGATACGCAGTATTTT.

This clone appeared a single time. The V and J genes are TRBV6-6 and TRBJ1-1; D possibly corresponds to TRBD1 (6 bases). Germline loops: CDR1 MNHNY, CDR2 SVGAGI (reference sequence). V was cut by 3 bases and J by 0 bases, with 14 bases left in between. The CDR3 is 16 amino acids. In nucleotides, the CDR3 is TGTGCCAGCAGTTATACAGGGATGCCGATGAACACTGAAGCTTTCTTT. This encodes CASSYTGMPMNTEAFF.

This clone was seen once. The V call is TRBV19, the J call TRBJ2-7; 7 positions agree with TRBD1. CDR1 LNHDA and CDR2 SQIVND come from the germline V gene (reference sequence). V was clipped by 1 base and J by 1 base; unmatched bases: 10. This CDR3 has 17 amino acids. Here the CDR3 reads CASSIGRHGTASYEQYF. CDR3 nucleotides: TGTGCCAGTAGTATAGGGAGACACGGGACAGCTTCCTACGAGCAGTACTTC.

The gene calls are TRBV11-2 and TRBJ1-5; D ambiguous. This CDR3 spans 15 amino acids. CDR1 SGHAT and CDR2 FQNNGV come from the germline V gene. Trimming took 0 bases from V and 2 from J, leaving 8 bases between them. For the CDR3, the DNA is TGTGCCAGCAGCTTAGAGGGCCATCGCAATCAGCCCCAGCATTTT. Residues: CASSLEGHRNQPQHF.

This rearrangement joins TRBV7-2 to TRBJ1-2; no clear D. The CDR3 has 13 amino acids. The V and J ends lost 6 bases and 8 bases respectively, with 16 bases between them. Looked up from germline, CDR1 is SGHTA and CDR2 is FQGNSA. The CDR3 loop reads CASRKRQDQGYTF. The CDR3 nucleotides are TGTGCCAGCAGGAAACGACAAGATCAAGGCTACACCTTC. Full variable domain (rest looked up from reference TRBV7-2 and TRBJ1-2): GAGVSQSPSNKVTEKGKDVELRCDPISGHTALYWYRQSLGQGLEFLIYFQGNSAPDKSGLPSDRFSAERTGGSVSTLTIQRTQQEDSAVYLCASRKRQDQGYTFGSGTRLTVV.

This sequence joins TRBV29-1 and TRBJ2-3, with 12 bases matching TRBD2. This CDR3 is built from 15 residues. V lost 6 bases, J lost 4 bases, and 8 bases stayed unmatched. Germline CDR1 reads SQVTM; CDR2 reads ANQGSEA. The CDR3 spells CSVDPSGGAADTQYF. CDR3 DNA: TGCAGCGTCGACCCTAGCGGGGGGGCCGCAGATACGCAGTATTTT.

This clone was seen just once. CDR3 in DNA: TGTGCCTGGAGCCTAGCGGGAGAAGACTACGAGCAGTACTTC. It yields the protein CAWSLAGEDYEQYF. The chain carries TRBV30 and TRBJ2-7; 10 nucleotides agree with TRBD2. Unmatched junction bases numbered 5, after V lost 3 bases and J lost 3 bases. This CDR3 spans 14 amino acids. The V gene's germline CDR1 is GTSNPN and CDR2 SVGIG (reference sequence). The full variable domain, rest sourced from reference TRBV30 and TRBJ2-7, is SQTIHQWPATLVQPVGSPLSLECTVEGTSNPNLYWYRQAAGRGLQLLFYSVGIGQISSEVPQNLSASRPQDRQFILSSKKLLLSDSGFYLCAWSLAGEDYEQYFGPGTRLTVT.

This chain links TRBV24-1 with TRBJ2-3, with D hard to call. Germline CDR1 KGHDR, CDR2 SFDVKD. V was cut by 8 bases and J by 6 bases, with 14 bases left in between. This CDR3 spans 13 amino acids. Here the CDR3 reads CATTPTLGDTQYF. Here the CDR3 DNA reads TGTGCCACCACCCCGACGTTGGGGGATACGCAGTATTTT.